One and the same sample provided the 23 T cell receptor beta chains below, sequenced in a study of radiation and T cells in renal cell carcinoma (dated by TCRdb to between 2020 and 2021). The time point label on this specimen signifies: blood 4 weeks post-SBRT, at nephrectomy. Sample treatment or condition, as interpreted from the label and publication: 15 Gy SBRT to primary tumor, nephrectomy 4 weeks later. The library was generated by the immunoSEQ multiplex PCR assay. The source is immuneACCESS, and TCRdb retained only in-frame sequences with V and J called. Part of the clones is not carried over; for the studies checked, unresolved V genes explain less than half of this, and the remainder is unexplained. This sample holds 150,000 or so clones; less than 90% were observed only once. The ten top clones hold 11% of the sample. The sequencing used blood, collected from a patient whose treatment included radiotherapy and nephrectomy. The receptors shown here come from a woman between 50 and 59 years old with renal cell carcinoma.

The CDR3 DNA follows: TGCGCCAGCAGCCAGGCCAACGGAGGGAAGACCCAGTACTTC. This gives the protein CASSQANGGKTQYF. The V and J genes are TRBV4-1 and TRBJ2-5, with D possibly TRBD2 on 6 matching bases. Germline V gene sequence: CDR1 MGHRA, CDR2 YSYEKL. V lost 3 bases to trimming and J lost 6 bases, with 14 bases between them. This CDR3 spans 14 amino acids.

Here the CDR3 reads CASSIEGLAGADTQYF. The CDR3 DNA reads as TGTGCCAGTAGTATAGAAGGACTAGCGGGGGCAGATACGCAGTATTTT. The rearrangement uses TRBV19 and TRBJ2-3; TRBD2 agrees at 13 bases. Germline V gene data show CDR1 as LNHDA and CDR2 as SQIVND (reference sequence). J was trimmed by 4 bases and V by 0 bases; bases with no gene match: 1. This CDR3 comprises 16 residues.

The chain has TRBV5-1 and TRBJ1-4; no firm D call. The CDR3 length is 13 residues. Germline V CDR1 and CDR2: SGHRS, YFSETQ. Trimming removed 0 bases from V and 8 bases from J, with 8 bases in between. The CDR3 DNA is TGCGCCAGCAGCTTGGCCCCGACCGAAAAACTGTTTTTT. Residues: CASSLAPTEKLFF.

V gene TRBV28 combines with J gene TRBJ2-1, with 8 bases lining up with TRBD1. The CDR3 extends over 14 amino acids. Germline CDR1 and CDR2: MDHEN and SYDVKM. After removal of 5 bases from V and 7 bases from J, the junction contained 7 bases not matched to a gene. DNA of the CDR3: TGTGCCAGCAGTACAGGGGGAACGGGTAATGAGCAGTTCTTC. Its translation is CASSTGGTGNEQFF. Together with reference TRBV28 and TRBJ2-1, the CDR3 gives the full variable domain: DVKVTQSSRYLVKRTGEKVFLECVQDMDHENMFWYRQDPGLGLRLIYFSYDVKMKEKGDIPEGYSVSREKKERFSLILESASTNQTSMYLCASSTGGTGNEQFFGPGTRLTVL.

This clone has only one observation. The chain combines TRBV6-1 with TRBJ2-5; D not resolved. Germline assignment: CDR1 MNHNS and CDR2 SASEGT. The CDR3 extends over 11 amino acids. Between the trimmed V and J ends, which lost 5 bases and 5 bases, there was a span of 6 bases. The chain's CDR3 is CASSPRETQYF. The CDR3 DNA is TGTGCCAGCAGTCCCCGGGAGACCCAGTACTTC.

This chain connects TRBV5-1 to TRBJ1-1, with D hard to call. There are 13 residues in the CDR3. Germline V gives CDR1 SGHRS, CDR2 YFSETQ. The V gene lost 0 bases and the J gene lost 4 bases, with 7 bases spanning the gap. The CDR3 loop reads CASSLVYGTEAFF. In DNA form, the CDR3 reads TGCGCCAGCAGCTTGGTCTACGGCACTGAAGCTTTCTTT. Complete variable domain (other parts from reference TRBV5-1 and TRBJ1-1): KAGVTQTPRYLIKTRGQQVTLSCSPISGHRSVSWYQQTPGQGLQFLFEYFSETQRNKGNFPGRFSGRQFSNSRSEMNVSTLELGDSALYLCASSLVYGTEAFFGQGTRLTVV.

This chain uses TRBV11-2 with TRBJ2-3; unclear D gene. CDR3 length equals 15 residues. V lost 4 bases to trimming and J lost 2 bases, with 13 bases between them. Germline CDR1 SGHAT, CDR2 FQNNGV. The CDR3, as DNA: TGTGCCAGCAGCTCTGGAGCTCCCTCCACAGATACGCAGTATTTT. This gives the protein CASSSGAPSTDTQYF.

This clone occurred once. This chain connects TRBV6-5 to TRBJ1-1, with no clear D. CDR1 and CDR2 from the germline V gene are MNHEY and SVGAGI. The V end lost 3 bases, the J end lost 1 base, and 6 bases lay between the germline ends. The CDR3 sequence is 13 residues long. The CDR3 protein is CASSYGWNTEAFF. CDR3 sequence (DNA): TGTGCCAGCAGTTATGGCTGGAACACTGAAGCTTTCTTT.

The genes are TRBV6-5 and TRBJ1-1; a possible D gene is TRBD1 (6 bases). This CDR3 is 13 amino acids long. The V gene's germline CDR1 is MNHEY and CDR2 SVGAGI. With 8 bases removed from V and 3 bases from J, the gap between germline ends came to 13 bases. The CDR3 loop is CASEAAGDTEAFF. CDR3 nucleotides: TGTGCCAGCGAGGCGGCAGGGGACACTGAAGCTTTCTTT.

This chain joins TRBV7-2 and TRBJ2-1; tentative D call: TRBD1 (6 bases). CDR3 length: 14 amino acids. V gave up 5 bases and J gave up 2 bases, with 10 bases separating them. Germline V gene lookup returns CDR1 SGHTA and CDR2 FQGNSA. The CDR3: CASSKTGTYNEQFF. CDR3 DNA sequence: TGTGCCAGCAGCAAGACAGGTACCTACAATGAGCAGTTCTTC. Based on the CDR3 plus reference TRBV7-2 and TRBJ2-1, the full variable domain is GAGVSQSPSNKVTEKGKDVELRCDPISGHTALYWYRQSLGQGLEFLIYFQGNSAPDKSGLPSDRFSAERTGGSVSTLTIQRTQQEDSAVYLCASSKTGTYNEQFFGPGTRLTVL.

The chain has TRBV29-1 and TRBJ2-5; D gene ambiguous. Trimming left V 0 bases short and J 4 bases short, with 9 bases between. CDR1 and CDR2 (germline): SQVTM, ANQGSEA. The CDR3 has 13 amino acids. Here the CDR3 reads CSVEDSPGETQYF. The CDR3 DNA reads TGCAGCGTTGAAGACTCCCCGGGAGAGACCCAGTACTTC.

The chain recombines TRBV14 with TRBJ2-1; D ambiguous. This CDR3 spans 11 amino acids. The V end lost 4 bases, the J end lost 7 bases, and 5 bases lay between the germline ends. CDR1 and CDR2 from the germline V gene are SGHDN and FVKESK. CDR3 amino acids: CASSRTNEQFF. The CDR3, as DNA: TGTGCCAGCAGCCGTACAAATGAGCAGTTCTTC.

The rearrangement uses TRBV13 and TRBJ1-1, with D hard to call. This CDR3 is built from 12 residues. Germline lookup yields CDR1 PRHDT and CDR2 FYEKMQ (reference sequence). Trimming pared 5 bases from V and 10 bases from J, leaving 14 bases between. The chain's CDR3 is CASSLRTQGAFF. CDR3 bases: TGTGCCAGCAGCCTCAGGACCCAAGGAGCTTTCTTT.

The V gene is TRBV7-8, the J gene TRBJ1-5; perhaps TRBD1 as D (6 bases). CDR3 size: 14 residues. CDR1 and CDR2 from the germline V gene are SGHVS and FQNEAQ. The V end was cut by 3 bases, the J end by 3 bases, with 9 bases between. Written as DNA, the CDR3 is TGTGCCAGCAGCTTTACAGGGCCCAATCAGCCCCAGCATTTT. It codes for CASSFTGPNQPQHF.

This clone was observed a single time. V is TRBV6-6 and J is TRBJ1-5; 7 bases match TRBD1. The CDR3 loop spans 15 amino acids. V was clipped by 6 bases and J by 0 bases; unmatched bases: 5. Germline-derived CDR1 and CDR2 are MNHNY and SVGAGI (reference sequence). CDR3 residues: CASRGTVYSNQPQHF. In nucleotides, the CDR3 is TGTGCCAGCAGGGGGACAGTTTATAGCAATCAGCCCCAGCATTTT.

The rearrangement uses TRBV29-1 and TRBJ1-2; tentatively, D is TRBD1 (5 bases). The CDR3 extends over 13 amino acids. CDR1 SQVTM and CDR2 ANQGSEA come from the germline V gene. V was cut by 8 bases and J by 8 bases, with 21 bases left in between. Written as DNA, the CDR3 is TGCAGCATAGAACAGGCTTCAAGAGAGGGCTACACCTTC. This encodes CSIEQASREGYTF.

As to this clone: Compared with germline, one end of the junction differs, possibly owing to a read error. The genes are TRBV2 and TRBJ2-5; D is tentatively TRBD1 or TRBD2 (5 bases each). The CDR3 is made up of 12 amino acids. Germline lookup yields CDR1 SNHLY and CDR2 FYNNEI. DNA of the CDR3: TGTGCCGGCAGTGAGGGACGGGAGACCCAGTACTTC. This translates into CAGSEGRETQYF.

V is TRBV5-8 and J is TRBJ1-3, with TRBD1 matching over 7 bases. V gave up 3 bases and J gave up 8 bases; unmatched junction bases: 8. The CDR3 runs to 14 residues. Germline assignment: CDR1 SGHTS and CDR2 YDEGEE. The CDR3: CASSSPDRVDTIYF. In nucleotides, the CDR3 is TGTGCCAGCAGCTCACCAGACAGGGTGGACACCATATATTTT.

A single count supports this clone. The chain links TRBV5-1 to TRBJ2-3; 14 bases are a match to TRBD2. The germline CDR1 and CDR2 sequences are SGHRS and YFSETQ. The CDR3 totals 15 residues. V lost 5 bases to trimming and J lost 6 bases; unmatched junction nucleotides: 5. The CDR3 reads CASRTGLAGADTQYF. The CDR3 DNA reads TGCGCCAGCAGGACGGGACTAGCGGGGGCGGATACGCAGTATTTT.

This chain uses TRBV6-1 with TRBJ2-7, with 9 bases aligning to TRBD1. Germline loops: CDR1 MNHNS, CDR2 SASEGT. CDR3 size: 12 residues. J lost 12 bases, V lost 10 bases, and 13 bases had no gene match. The CDR3 DNA follows: TGTGCCACCTTAGACAGGGGGAGAGTTTGGTACTTC. Protein: CATLDRGRVWYF.

The genes are TRBV2 and TRBJ2-2; no clear D. The germline gives CDR1 SNHLY, CDR2 FYNNEI. The CDR3 length is 15 residues. Deletions cut 4 bases from V and 0 bases from J, with 9 bases between. CDR3 protein: CASSVRASNTGELFF. The CDR3 nucleotides are TGTGCCAGCAGTGTTAGGGCCTCGAACACCGGGGAGCTGTTTTTT. Combining the CDR3 with reference TRBV2 and TRBJ2-2 gives the whole variable domain EPEVTQTPSHQVTQMGQEVILRCVPISNHLYFYWYRQILGQKVEFLVSFYNNEISEKSEIFDDQFSVERPDGSNFTLKIRSTKLEDSAMYFCASSVRASNTGELFFGEGSRLTVL.

The V gene is TRBV19, the J gene TRBJ1-6, with 7 bases that match TRBD1. The CDR3 loop spans 15 amino acids. Germline lookup yields CDR1 LNHDA and CDR2 SQIVND (reference sequence). With 2 bases clipped from V and 6 bases from J, the junction kept 4 bases outside the gene matches. The CDR3 region is CASSIQGQSNSPLHF. The CDR3 region has the DNA TGTGCCAGTAGTATACAGGGACAGAGTAATTCACCCCTCCACTTT.

V gene TRBV30 combines with J gene TRBJ2-5; 13 positions match TRBD2. This CDR3 has 15 residues. Germline lookup yields CDR1 GTSNPN and CDR2 SVGIG (reference sequence). Trimming removed 2 bases from V and 6 bases from J; junction bases left unmatched: 6. CDR3 sequence reads: CAWSWGLAGLKTQYF. CDR3 in DNA: TGTGCCTGGAGTTGGGGACTAGCGGGGTTAAAGACCCAGTACTTC.